This T cell receptor (beta chain) was identified in a study of cytomegalovirus exposure and HLA in healthy donors. Study conclusions and caveats: Later work found most CMV-associated TCR beta chains apparently HLA-restricted. A later analysis found common viral pathogens apparently linked to several of the most significant clusters.

Germline lookup yields CDR1 MNHEY and CDR2 SVGAGI. The V and J ends lost 0 bases and 1 base respectively, with 12 bases between them. The CDR3 runs to 16 residues. This clone occurred a few times. The target antigen is unknown. Amplification used 60 Vbeta primers and 13 Jbeta primers. The table came from immunoSEQ multiplex PCR; TCRdb's copy has only in-frame clones and leaves some out. The sample carries 120,000 or so clones, about 80% recorded once. This sequence joins TRBV6-5 and TRBJ2-5; weak D call: TRBD1 (6 bases). The sample taken for sequencing was PBMCs. The source is a woman between 50 and 59 years old in good health and CMV-seropositive. The CDR3 sequence is CASSYSGRGPQETQYF. The CDR3 DNA sequence: TGTGCCAGCAGTTACTCGGGCAGGGGTCCCCAAGAGACCCAGTACTTC.